This TCR beta chain was identified during a study of control samples from healthy donors and cancer patients. Clones were read by immunoSEQ multiplex PCR, and TCRdb kept only the in-frame ones, dropping some. In the table there are some 67,000 clones, roughly 90% of which are singletons. The J segment lost 1 base and the V segment lost 1 base, leaving 3 bases of the junction unmatched. Germline values: CDR1 SGHTA, CDR2 FQGNSA. The CDR3 has 15 residues. The sequence was collected from a man aged 55 to 70 with lung cancer. The chain joins TRBV7-2 to TRBJ2-5; 7 bases are a match to TRBD2. The sequenced material came from PBMCs. DNA for the CDR3: TGTGCCAGCAGCTTAGTTGGGACTACCCAAGAGACCCAGTACTTC. Protein sequence: CASSLVGTTQETQYF.